The clone carrying this T cell receptor beta chain was observed a handful of times. This same CDR3 is encoded by further DNA sequences in the sample. In the original workflow: Estimation of nucleated cell counts was performed using reference gene primer amplification. The repertoire was sequenced with immunoSEQ multiplex PCR; TCRdb's copy has only in-frame clones and lacks some. Clonal size and the V and J genes are those of that table, whereas D and trimming came from the DNA. Here the sample spans under 250,000 clones, around 82% being singletons. The sample is drawn from a study of blood T cell repertoires in COVID-19. The CDR3 has 16 amino acids. V was cut by 0 bases and J by 2 bases, with 11 bases left in between. CDR1 is MNHEY, CDR2 SVGAGI, per germline.

V and J are TRBV6-5 and TRBJ1-3; possibly TRBD1 for D (5 bases). This TCR was sampled from a woman between 65 and 79 years old with acute or convalescent COVID-19. Material: peripheral blood. The CDR3 coding sequence is TGTGCCAGCAGTTACTCGAGTAGGGGAACTGGAAACACCATATATTTT. Translated: CASSYSSRGTGNTIYF.